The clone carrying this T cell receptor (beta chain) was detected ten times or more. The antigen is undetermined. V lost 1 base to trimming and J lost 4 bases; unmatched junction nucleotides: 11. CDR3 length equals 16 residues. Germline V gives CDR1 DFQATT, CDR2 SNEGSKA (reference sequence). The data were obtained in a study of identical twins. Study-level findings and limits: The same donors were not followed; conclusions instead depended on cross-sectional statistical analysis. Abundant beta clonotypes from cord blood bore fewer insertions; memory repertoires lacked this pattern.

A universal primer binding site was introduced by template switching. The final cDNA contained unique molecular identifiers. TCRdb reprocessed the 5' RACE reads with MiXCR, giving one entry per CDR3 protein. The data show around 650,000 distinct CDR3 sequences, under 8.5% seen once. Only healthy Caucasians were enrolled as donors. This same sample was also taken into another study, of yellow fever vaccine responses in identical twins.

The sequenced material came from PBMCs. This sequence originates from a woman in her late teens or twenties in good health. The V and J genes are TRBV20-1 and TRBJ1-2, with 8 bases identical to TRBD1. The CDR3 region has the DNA TGCAGTGCTAGAGGGGTCGGACAGGGAGAATCCTATGGCTACACCTTC. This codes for CSARGVGQGESYGYTF.